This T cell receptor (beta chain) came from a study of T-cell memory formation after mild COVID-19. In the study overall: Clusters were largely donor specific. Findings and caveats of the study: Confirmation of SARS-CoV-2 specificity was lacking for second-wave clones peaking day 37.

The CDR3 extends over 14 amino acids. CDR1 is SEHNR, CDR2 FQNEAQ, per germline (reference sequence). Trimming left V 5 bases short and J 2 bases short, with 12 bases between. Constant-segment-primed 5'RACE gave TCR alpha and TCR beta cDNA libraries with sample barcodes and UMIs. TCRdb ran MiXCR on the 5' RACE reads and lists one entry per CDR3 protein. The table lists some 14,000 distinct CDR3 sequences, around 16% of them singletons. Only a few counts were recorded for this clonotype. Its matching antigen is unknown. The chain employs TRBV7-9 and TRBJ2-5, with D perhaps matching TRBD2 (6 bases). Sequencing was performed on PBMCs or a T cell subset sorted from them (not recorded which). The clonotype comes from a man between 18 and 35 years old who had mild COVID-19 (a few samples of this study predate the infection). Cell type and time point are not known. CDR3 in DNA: TGTGCCAGCAGCCCCTGGGACTTTCAAGAGACCCAGTACTTC. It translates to CASSPWDFQETQYF. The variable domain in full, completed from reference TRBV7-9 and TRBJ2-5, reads DTGVSQNPRHKITKRGQNVTFRCDPISEHNRLYWYRQTLGQGPEFLTYFQNEAQLEKSRLLSDRFSAERPKGSFSTLEIQRTEQGDSAMYLCASSPWDFQETQYFGPGTRLLVL.